The 29 T cell receptor beta chains below were found in one sample sequenced in a study of blood T cell repertoires in COVID-19. The assay was immunoSEQ multiplex PCR, and TCRdb's table has in-frame clones only and misses some. The data show about 250,000 clones, with about 82% seen just once and approximately 6.2% held by the top ten. Specimen: peripheral blood. Receptor source: a woman of 80 years or more with COVID-19, enrolled during active disease.

This chain links TRBV5-5 with TRBJ1-5; 9 positions match TRBD1. After removal of 3 bases from V and 7 bases from J, the junction contained 5 bases not matched to a gene. Per the germline V gene, CDR1 is SGHKS and CDR2 is YYEKEE (reference sequence). CDR3 length: 14 amino acids. The CDR3 is CASSSGQGGQPQHF. The CDR3 region has the DNA TGTGCCAGCAGCTCGGGACAGGGCGGACAGCCCCAGCATTTT.

V and J are TRBV5-1 and TRBJ1-2, with 11 positions matching TRBD1. Trimming at V came to 0 bases and at J to 5 bases, leaving 3 bases not matched to a gene. The CDR3 is 15 residues long. CDR1 and CDR2 (germline): SGHRS, YFSETQ. CDR3 residues: CASSLGGQGAYGYTF. For the CDR3, the DNA is TGCGCCAGCAGCTTGGGAGGACAGGGGGCATATGGCTACACCTTC.

This clone showed up just once. This chain uses TRBV19 with TRBJ2-1; 13 bases map to TRBD2. Germline lookup yields CDR1 LNHDA and CDR2 SQIVND (reference sequence). This CDR3 is 15 amino acids long. V was clipped by 7 bases and J by 7 bases; unmatched bases: 7. CDR3 nucleotide sequence: TGTGCCAGTACCTCACTAGCGGGGGGGATTAATGAGCAGTTCTTC. Translating it yields CASTSLAGGINEQFF.

The chain has TRBV5-1 and TRBJ2-7; 9 nucleotides line up with TRBD2. This CDR3 has 16 amino acids. Germline-derived CDR1 and CDR2 are SGHRS and YFSETQ. After removal of 2 bases from V and 5 bases from J, the junction contained 11 bases not matched to a gene. DNA of the CDR3: TGCGCCAGCAGCTTCTTTAGCGGGGGCCAGGGGAACGAGCAGTACTTC. This translates into CASSFFSGGQGNEQYF.

The chain couples TRBV28 to TRBJ2-3; maybe TRBD2 (7 bases). V was pared by 4 bases and J by 6 bases, with 20 bases between. The CDR3 is 16 amino acids. Germline V lookup: CDR1 MDHEN, CDR2 SYDVKM. The CDR3 is CASSSAGGAGLDTQYF. Written as DNA, the CDR3 is TGTGCCAGCAGTTCCGCTGGGGGGGCCGGGTTGGATACGCAGTATTTT. The whole variable domain, remainder taken from reference TRBV28 and TRBJ2-3, is DVKVTQSSRYLVKRTGEKVFLECVQDMDHENMFWYRQDPGLGLRLIYFSYDVKMKEKGDIPEGYSVSREKKERFSLILESASTNQTSMYLCASSSAGGAGLDTQYFGPGTRLTVL.

V usage is TRBV28 and J usage is TRBJ2-1; unclear D gene. The CDR3 loop spans 12 amino acids. CDR1 is MDHEN and CDR2 is SYDVKM in the germline V gene. V was cut by 8 bases and J by 12 bases, with 17 bases left in between. CDR3 region: CASGLVDRVQFF. CDR3 DNA sequence: TGTGCCAGCGGATTAGTTGACCGGGTGCAGTTCTTC. Drawing the rest from reference TRBV28 and TRBJ2-1, the complete variable domain is DVKVTQSSRYLVKRTGEKVFLECVQDMDHENMFWYRQDPGLGLRLIYFSYDVKMKEKGDIPEGYSVSREKKERFSLILESASTNQTSMYLCASGLVDRVQFFGPGTRLTVL.

A remark on this clone: At the DNA level, this CDR3 is encoded by other sequences in the same sample as well. This chain connects TRBV19 to TRBJ1-6; the match to TRBD1 covers 9 bases. Germline-derived CDR1 and CDR2 are LNHDA and SQIVND (reference sequence). With 8 bases clipped from V and 7 bases from J, the junction kept 9 bases outside the gene matches. CDR3 length: 15 amino acids. The CDR3 reads CASSPGQGRNSPLHF. In nucleotides, the CDR3 is TGTGCCAGTTCGCCGGGACAGGGACGAAATTCACCCCTCCACTTT.

The chain carries TRBV28 and TRBJ1-5, with 7 bases matching TRBD1. This CDR3 region has 15 residues. Unmatched junction bases numbered 14, after V lost 8 bases and J lost 7 bases. Germline-derived CDR1 and CDR2 are MDHEN and SYDVKM. The CDR3 region is CASGGTAKSGQPQHF. The CDR3 DNA sequence: TGTGCCAGCGGGGGGACAGCCAAGTCGGGGCAGCCCCAGCATTTT.

This chain connects TRBV6-1 to TRBJ2-3, with a possible D match to TRBD1 (6 bases). V was trimmed by 3 bases and J by 0 bases, leaving 22 bases between them. There are 19 residues in the CDR3. The germline gives CDR1 MNHNS, CDR2 SASEGT. CDR3 in DNA: TGTGCCAGCAGTGACTGGGGGCGCATAGAGGCCCCTAGCACAGATACGCAGTATTTT. Protein sequence: CASSDWGRIEAPSTDTQYF.

This clone was counted between two and nine times. Here the CDR3 reads CASSTTQGAYEQYF. CDR3 sequence (DNA): TGTGCCAGCAGCACGACACAGGGAGCCTACGAGCAGTACTTC. The chain employs TRBV27 and TRBJ2-7; D is possibly TRBD1 (6 bases). CDR3 length: 14 amino acids. Germline V lookup: CDR1 MNHEY, CDR2 SMNVEV (reference sequence). Trimming stripped 6 bases from V and 2 bases from J, with 14 bases between.

This rearrangement joins TRBV5-6 to TRBJ1-3; D gene uncertain. The CDR3 spans 15 residues. V lost 4 bases, J lost 1 base, and 12 bases lay in between. From germline, CDR1 is SGHDT and CDR2 YYEEEE. For the CDR3, the DNA is TGTGCCAGCAGCCTAGGCCCTACGTCTGGAAACACCATATATTTT. Translation: CASSLGPTSGNTIYF.

This rearrangement joins TRBV5-1 to TRBJ1-1; the D gene is possibly TRBD1 (6 bases). Looked up from germline, CDR1 is SGHRS and CDR2 is YFSETQ. The V and J ends lost 0 bases and 6 bases respectively, with 15 bases between them. The CDR3 is 15 amino acids. This CDR3 is CASSLVPGGAAEAFF. The CDR3 DNA follows: TGCGCCAGCAGCTTGGTCCCGGGGGGCGCCGCTGAAGCTTTCTTT. The full variable domain, in which reference TRBV5-1 and TRBJ1-1 provide the parts outside the CDR3, is KAGVTQTPRYLIKTRGQQVTLSCSPISGHRSVSWYQQTPGQGLQFLFEYFSETQRNKGNFPGRFSGRQFSNSRSEMNVSTLELGDSALYLCASSLVPGGAAEAFFGQGTRLTVV.

CDR3 protein: CASSSRTSGGADEQFF. The DNA of the CDR3 is TGTGCCAGCAGCTCTCGGACTAGCGGGGGGGCGGATGAGCAGTTCTTC. The genes are TRBV4-2 and TRBJ2-1; the match to TRBD2 covers 15 bases. The germline V gene encodes CDR1 LGHNA and CDR2 YNFKEQ. This CDR3 region has 16 residues. V trimming: 5 bases; J trimming: 8 bases; junction bases outside the gene matches: 7.

The chain is built from TRBV5-4 and TRBJ2-5, with 8 bases fitting TRBD1. V shed 5 bases and J 5 bases; nucleotides not matched to a gene: 8. The CDR3 runs 14 residues. The germline V gene has CDR1 SGHNT and CDR2 YYREEE (reference sequence). The CDR3 DNA sequence: TGTGCCAGCAGTCTGACAGGGGCCGGGGAGACCCAGTACTTC. Its protein product is CASSLTGAGETQYF. Using reference TRBV5-4 and TRBJ2-5 for the parts outside the CDR3, the full variable domain is ETGVTQSPTHLIKTRGQQVTLRCSSQSGHNTVSWYQQALGQGPQFIFQYYREEENGRGNFPPRFSGLQFPNYSSELNVNALELDDSALYLCASSLTGAGETQYFGPGTRLLVL.

The rearrangement uses TRBV2 and TRBJ2-3; maybe TRBD2 (5 bases). V was cut by 6 bases and J by 0 bases, with 7 bases left in between. Germline assignment: CDR1 SNHLY and CDR2 FYNNEI. The CDR3 sequence is 13 residues long. The CDR3: CASSGDSTDTQYF. CDR3 nucleotide sequence: TGTGCCAGCAGCGGGGATAGCACAGATACGCAGTATTTT.

The J gene is TRBJ1-5, the V gene TRBV7-8; 10 bases agree with TRBD1. From germline, CDR1 is SGHVS and CDR2 FQNEAQ. J lost 6 bases, V lost 3 bases, and 8 bases had no gene match. CDR3 size: 16 residues. CDR3 bases: TGTGCCAGCAGCTTGGGGACAGGGGTACCGGGTCAGCCCCAGCATTTT. The encoded protein is CASSLGTGVPGQPQHF.

CDR3 bases: TGTGCCAGCAGCCCCCGGCTAGCGGGGACCTACAATGAGCAGTTCTTC. As protein: CASSPRLAGTYNEQFF. This sequence joins TRBV11-3 and TRBJ2-1; the match to TRBD2 covers 9 bases. Germline CDR1 reads SGHNT; CDR2 reads YENEEA. V shed 5 bases, J shed 2 bases, and the junction held 7 bases outside the gene matches. The CDR3 totals 16 residues.

The gene calls are TRBV7-9 and TRBJ2-7; D might be TRBD1 (6 bases). Germline V CDR1 and CDR2: SEHNR, FQNEAQ (reference sequence). Trimming removed 4 bases from V and 5 bases from J, with 15 bases in between. The CDR3 totals 14 residues. In DNA, the CDR3 is TGTGCCAGCAGCTATCAACAGGGTTCCAACGAGCAGTACTTC. This sequence encodes CASSYQQGSNEQYF.

The CDR3 DNA sequence: TGTGCCACCCTTAGCGGGGGGGAGACCGGGGAGCTGTTTTTT. Translation: CATLSGGETGELFF. The chain uses TRBV19 and TRBJ2-2; TRBD2 matches at 11 bases. After removal of 10 bases from V and 5 bases from J, the junction contained 6 bases not matched to a gene. The CDR3 covers 14 residues. CDR1 LNHDA and CDR2 SQIVND come from the germline V gene (reference sequence). Combining the CDR3 with reference TRBV19 and TRBJ2-2 gives the whole variable domain DGGITQSPKYLFRKEGQNVTLSCEQNLNHDAMYWYRQDPGQGLRLIYYSQIVNDFQKGDIAEGYSVSREKKESFPLTVTSAQKNPTAFYLCATLSGGETGELFFGEGSRLTVL.

This clone was counted once. The rearrangement links TRBV19 to TRBJ2-2, with 11 bases fitting TRBD1. The CDR3 sequence is 17 residues long. V lost 3 bases and J lost 5; bases outside the gene matches: 8. Germline V gives CDR1 LNHDA, CDR2 SQIVND (reference sequence). CDR3 bases: TGTGCCAGTAGTATCTGGGACAGGGGGGTCGGAACCGGGGAGCTGTTTTTT. Amino acids: CASSIWDRGVGTGELFF.

This clone was counted ten times or more. The genes are TRBV7-9 and TRBJ1-2, with 9 bases aligning to TRBD1. Germline CDR1 is SEHNR and CDR2 is FQNEAQ (reference sequence). There are 13 residues in the CDR3. Germline trimming cut 5 bases from V and 8 bases from J; bases unmatched to any gene: 6. CDR3 sequence reads: CASSPGTGPGYTF. The CDR3 DNA is TGTGCCAGCAGCCCGGGGACAGGGCCGGGCTACACCTTC.

This clone has more than one count but fewer than ten. The gene calls are TRBV24-1 and TRBJ1-6; maybe TRBD1 (6 bases). V lost 11 bases, J lost 0 bases, and 25 bases lay in between. The CDR3 sequence is 19 residues long. CDR1 KGHDR and CDR2 SFDVKD come from the germline V gene. The CDR3 bases are TGTGCCATGACGAATCATTCGACAGGACCCAACTCCTATAATTCACCCCTCCACTTT. It codes for CAMTNHSTGPNSYNSPLHF.

The genes are TRBV11-2 and TRBJ2-1, with 8 nucleotides matching TRBD1. Trimming removed 5 bases from V and 8 bases from J; junction bases left unmatched: 11. Germline loops: CDR1 SGHAT, CDR2 FQNNGV. This CDR3 is 15 amino acids long. The CDR3 DNA reads as TGTGCCAGCAGCCTCACAGGGGGACTCAGCGATGAGCAGTTCTTC. The encoded protein is CASSLTGGLSDEQFF.

The gene calls are TRBV24-1 and TRBJ1-2; 8 bases are shared with TRBD1. V trimming: 4 bases; J trimming: 7 bases; junction bases outside the gene matches: 10. The CDR3 spans 15 residues. CDR1 is KGHDR and CDR2 is SFDVKD in the germline V gene. The CDR3 loop reads CATSDTRTGYGGYTF. CDR3 nucleotides: TGTGCCACCAGTGACACACGGACAGGGTACGGTGGCTACACCTTC.

This clone was recorded a few times. The chain carries TRBV28 and TRBJ1-2; 10 positions agree with TRBD1. The length of the CDR3 is 16 residues. Germline CDR1 and CDR2: MDHEN and SYDVKM. Germline trimming cut 6 bases from V and 0 bases from J; bases unmatched to any gene: 7. The CDR3 loop reads CASSPDRGPANYGYTF. As DNA, the CDR3 is TGTGCCAGCAGCCCCGACAGGGGGCCAGCTAACTATGGCTACACCTTC.

The chain joins TRBV6-5 to TRBJ1-5; 7 bases map to TRBD1. There are 13 residues in the CDR3. Trimming took 11 bases from V and 3 from J; bases not matched to a gene: 7. Germline CDR1 and CDR2: MNHEY and SVGAGI. In nucleotides, the CDR3 is TGTGCCGGGTCACAGGGGATCAATCAGCCCCAGCATTTT. Protein sequence: CAGSQGINQPQHF.

This CDR3 is CASSLLAGGPGANVLTF. The CDR3 DNA is TGTGCCAGCAGCTTACTAGCGGGGGGGCCTGGGGCCAACGTCCTGACTTTC. The V call is TRBV13, the J call TRBJ2-6, with 12 bases aligning to TRBD2. The CDR3 covers 17 residues. Trimming at V came to 2 bases and at J to 2 bases, leaving 1 base not matched to a gene. In germline, CDR1 is PRHDT, CDR2 FYEKMQ (reference sequence). The complete variable domain, with remaining parts taken from reference TRBV13 and TRBJ2-6, reads AAGVIQSPRHLIKEKRETATLKCYPIPRHDTVYWYQQGPGQDPQFLISFYEKMQSDKGSIPDRFSAQQFSDYHSELNMSSLELGDSALYFCASSLLAGGPGANVLTFGAGSRLTVL.

The chain combines TRBV25-1 with TRBJ2-3; 13 nucleotides line up with TRBD2. CDR3 length: 16 residues. J lost 0 bases, V lost 8 bases, and 5 bases had no gene match. The germline gives CDR1 MGHDK, CDR2 SYGVNS. Here the CDR3 reads CASGTSGVSSTDTQYF. CDR3 bases: TGTGCCAGCGGGACTAGCGGGGTTTCTAGCACAGATACGCAGTATTTT.

The chain joins TRBV6-2 or TRBV6-3 to TRBJ2-1, with D possibly being TRBD2 (6 bases). This CDR3 is 13 amino acids long. Germline CDR1 is MNHEY and CDR2 is SVGEGT. V dropped 6 bases and J dropped 9 bases, with 15 bases sitting between them. The DNA for the CDR3 is TGTGCCAGCAGCGGGCGGGGATCACGTGAGCAGTTCTTC. Protein product: CASSGRGSREQFF.